The 14 T cell receptor beta chains below come from one sample, sequenced in a study of blood T cell repertoires in COVID-19. Data came from immunoSEQ multiplex PCR; TCRdb stores just in-frame clones and leaves some out. The repertoire holds 150,000 to 200,000 clones, with around 88% as singletons. Sequencing was carried out using peripheral blood. The receptors stem from a human donor in a cohort sampled during active COVID-19.

This chain links TRBV3-1 (or the pseudogene TRBV3-2) with TRBJ2-5; a possible D gene is TRBD1 (6 bases). Germline CDR1 is LGHDT and CDR2 is YNNKEL (reference sequence). The CDR3 contains 16 residues. V was pared by 0 bases and J by 2 bases, with 13 bases between. The CDR3 nucleotides read TGTGCCAGCAGCCAAGATATCAGGGGAGCTCAAGAGACCCAGTACTTC. This codes for CASSQDIRGAQETQYF.

The V and J genes are TRBV2 and TRBJ2-2, with 7 bases identical to TRBD1. V was pared by 4 bases and J by 2 bases, with 13 bases of the junction left unmatched. The CDR3 runs 18 residues. CDR1 and CDR2 from the germline V gene are SNHLY and FYNNEI. Here the CDR3 reads CASSALGVTGINTGELFF. CDR3 coding DNA: TGTGCCAGCAGTGCACTAGGCGTGACAGGGATCAACACCGGGGAGCTGTTTTTT. The complete variable domain, with remaining parts taken from reference TRBV2 and TRBJ2-2, reads EPEVTQTPSHQVTQMGQEVILRCVPISNHLYFYWYRQILGQKVEFLVSFYNNEISEKSEIFDDQFSVERPDGSNFTLKIRSTKLEDSAMYFCASSALGVTGINTGELFFGEGSRLTVL.

The chain joins TRBV5-6 to TRBJ1-2; the D is unclear. CDR3 size: 14 residues. The V gene's germline CDR1 is SGHDT and CDR2 YYEEEE. V dropped 4 bases and J dropped 5 bases, with 15 bases sitting between them. CDR3 bases: TGTGCCAGCAGCCAGAGCGTCGTCTCTTATGGCTACACCTTC. Translated, it gives CASSQSVVSYGYTF.

This clone has more than one count but fewer than ten. The chain joins TRBV7-9 to TRBJ1-1; D may be TRBD1 (5 bases). CDR3 length: 10 residues. Per the germline V gene, CDR1 is SEHNR and CDR2 is FQNEAQ (reference sequence). Deletions cut 4 bases from V and 8 bases from J, with 5 bases between. The CDR3 DNA reads as TGTGCCAGCAGCTCAGGGGAAGCTTTCTTT. Translation: CASSSGEAFF.

The V call is TRBV2, the J call TRBJ1-1; TRBD1 aligns across 7 bases. The CDR3 is 13 residues long. Germline V gives CDR1 SNHLY, CDR2 FYNNEI. V lost 7 bases to trimming and J lost 7 bases; unmatched junction nucleotides: 9. CDR3 DNA: TGTGCCAGCACCCCCGGGACAGCCTTTGAAGCTTTCTTT. Its translation is CASTPGTAFEAFF.

The chain has TRBV18 and TRBJ2-2; 12 bases align to TRBD1. V was clipped by 3 bases and J by 7 bases; unmatched bases: 6. CDR3 length: 16 residues. The germline gives CDR1 KGHSH, CDR2 LQKENI. CDR3: CASSPGQGALGGELFF. The CDR3 nucleotides are TGTGCCAGCTCACCGGGACAGGGGGCGCTTGGCGGGGAGCTGTTTTTT.

The chain has TRBV7-2 and TRBJ2-7, with D tentatively TRBD1 (5 bases). V lost 5 bases and J lost 7, with 15 bases in between. Per the germline V gene, CDR1 is SGHTA and CDR2 is FQGNSA. This CDR3 has 13 amino acids. The CDR3 reads CASSDDSFGEQYF. The CDR3 DNA follows: TGTGCCAGCAGCGACGACAGTTTTGGTGAGCAGTACTTC.

This chain uses TRBV6-1 with TRBJ2-1; D gene uncertain. Germline CDR1 reads MNHNS; CDR2 reads SASEGT. The CDR3 consists of 14 residues. V was trimmed by 1 base and J by 4 bases, leaving 8 bases between them. The chain's CDR3 is CASSEVGQYNEQFF. In DNA form, the CDR3 reads TGTGCCAGCAGTGAAGTTGGTCAGTACAATGAGCAGTTCTTC.

This chain connects TRBV25-1 to TRBJ2-5; 7 bases agree with TRBD1. The V gene end was trimmed by 4 bases and the J gene end by 9 bases; junction bases not matched to a gene: 11. CDR1 MGHDK and CDR2 SYGVNS come from the germline V gene. The CDR3 runs 14 residues. CDR3 sequence (DNA): TGTGCCAGCAGTGCTCAGGGGGTCCCTTGGGCCCAGTACTTC. This sequence encodes CASSAQGVPWAQYF.

The sample holds one count of this clone. The V and J genes are TRBV6-6 and TRBJ2-1; 12 bases are a match to TRBD1. V was pared by 4 bases and J by 8 bases, with 9 bases of the junction left unmatched. Germline V gives CDR1 MNHNY, CDR2 SVGAGI (reference sequence). The CDR3 loop spans 16 amino acids. CDR3 sequence reads: CASSSSGTGGRDEQFF. The CDR3 region has the DNA TGTGCCAGCAGTTCATCCGGGACAGGGGGCAGGGATGAGCAGTTCTTC.

The chain uses TRBV6-5 and TRBJ1-1; weak D call: TRBD1 (6 bases). Trimming cost V 6 bases and J 5 bases, with 19 bases left between them. Germline V lookup: CDR1 MNHEY, CDR2 SVGAGI. This CDR3 has 15 amino acids. The CDR3 here is CASRRQDIMGTEAFF. For the CDR3, the DNA is TGTGCCAGCAGAAGACAGGATATCATGGGGACTGAAGCTTTCTTT.

The table lists this clone with a count of one. The chain joins TRBV7-9 to TRBJ2-7; 12 bases line up with TRBD1. The CDR3 length is 14 residues. The V gene end was trimmed by 5 bases and the J gene end by 6 bases; junction bases not matched to a gene: 5. Germline V gene lookup returns CDR1 SEHNR and CDR2 FQNEAQ (reference sequence). The CDR3 is CASSTGTGGPEQYF. In DNA form, the CDR3 reads TGTGCCAGCAGCACCGGGACAGGGGGCCCCGAGCAGTACTTC.

V usage is TRBV9 and J usage is TRBJ2-7, with 10 bases that match TRBD1. J lost 7 bases, V lost 0 bases, and 7 bases had no gene match. CDR1 is SGDLS and CDR2 is YYNGEE in the germline V gene. This CDR3 comprises 15 residues. The CDR3 bases are TGTGCCAGCAGCGTAGCGACAGGGGGCATGGGGGAGCAGTACTTC. The encoded protein is CASSVATGGMGEQYF.

V is TRBV9 and J is TRBJ1-1, with D possibly matching TRBD1 (5 bases). CDR3 size: 15 residues. Trimming took 0 bases from V and 4 from J, leaving 13 bases between them. Germline CDR1 reads SGDLS; CDR2 reads YYNGEE. The CDR3 DNA reads TGTGCCAGCAGCGTAGGGGGAGGGACGGGCACTGAAGCTTTCTTT. Amino acid sequence: CASSVGGGTGTEAFF.